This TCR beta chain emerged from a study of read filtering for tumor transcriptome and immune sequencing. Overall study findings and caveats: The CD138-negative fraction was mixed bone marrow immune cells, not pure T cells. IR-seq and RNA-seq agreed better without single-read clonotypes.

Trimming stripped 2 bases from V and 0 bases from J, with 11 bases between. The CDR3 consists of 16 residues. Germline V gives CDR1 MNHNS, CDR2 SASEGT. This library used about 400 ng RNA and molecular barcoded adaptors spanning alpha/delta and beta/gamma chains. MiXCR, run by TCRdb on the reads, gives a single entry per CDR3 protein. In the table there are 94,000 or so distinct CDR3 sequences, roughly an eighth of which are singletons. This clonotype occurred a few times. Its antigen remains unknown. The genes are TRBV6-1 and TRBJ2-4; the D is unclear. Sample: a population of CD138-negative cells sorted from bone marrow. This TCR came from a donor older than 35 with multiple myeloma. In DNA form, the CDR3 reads TGTGCCAGCAGTGAACGAACTTTTATAGCCAAAAACATTCAGTACTTC. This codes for CASSERTFIAKNIQYF.